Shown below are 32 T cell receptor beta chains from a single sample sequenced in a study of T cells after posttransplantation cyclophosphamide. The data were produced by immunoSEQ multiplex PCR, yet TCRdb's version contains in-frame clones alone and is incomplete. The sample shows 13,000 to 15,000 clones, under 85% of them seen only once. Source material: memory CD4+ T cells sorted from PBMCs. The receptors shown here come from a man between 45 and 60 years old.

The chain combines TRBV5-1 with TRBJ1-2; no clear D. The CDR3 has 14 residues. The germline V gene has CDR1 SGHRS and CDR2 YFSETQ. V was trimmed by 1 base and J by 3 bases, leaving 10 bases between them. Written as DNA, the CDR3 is TGCGCCAGCAGCTTGCGGGGATCCGACTATGGCTACACCTTC. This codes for CASSLRGSDYGYTF.

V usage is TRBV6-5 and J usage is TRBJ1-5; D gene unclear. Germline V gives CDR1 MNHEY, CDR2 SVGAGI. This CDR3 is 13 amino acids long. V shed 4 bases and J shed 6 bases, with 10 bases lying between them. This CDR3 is CASSSSRGQPQHF. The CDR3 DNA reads TGTGCCAGCAGTTCTTCCCGAGGTCAGCCCCAGCATTTT.

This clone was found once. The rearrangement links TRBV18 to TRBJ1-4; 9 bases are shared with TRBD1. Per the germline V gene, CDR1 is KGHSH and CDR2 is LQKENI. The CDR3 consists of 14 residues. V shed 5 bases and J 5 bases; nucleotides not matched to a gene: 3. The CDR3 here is CASSTTGGNEKLFF. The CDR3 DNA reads TGTGCCAGCTCAACTACAGGGGGCAATGAAAAACTGTTTTTT.

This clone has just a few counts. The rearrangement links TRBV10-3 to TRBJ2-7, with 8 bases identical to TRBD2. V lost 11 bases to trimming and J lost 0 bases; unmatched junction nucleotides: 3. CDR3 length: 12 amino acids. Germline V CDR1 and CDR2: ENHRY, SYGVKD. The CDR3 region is CAAGGYSYEQYF. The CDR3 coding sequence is TGTGCCGCGGGAGGCTACTCCTACGAGCAGTACTTC.

Written as DNA, the CDR3 is TGTGCCAGCAGCTCCATCGGGCGGGACAGTGCGAACACCGGGGAGCTGTTTTTT. Amino acid sequence: CASSSIGRDSANTGELFF. This rearrangement joins TRBV11-2 to TRBJ2-2, with D perhaps TRBD1 (7 bases). Germline V gene sequence: CDR1 SGHAT, CDR2 FQNNGV. The CDR3 is 18 residues long. The V gene lost 4 bases and the J gene lost 0 bases, with 18 bases spanning the gap.

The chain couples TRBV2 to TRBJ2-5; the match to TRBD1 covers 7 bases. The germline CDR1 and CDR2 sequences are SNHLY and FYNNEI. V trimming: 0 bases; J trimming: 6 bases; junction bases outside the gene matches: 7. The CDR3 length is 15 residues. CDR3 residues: CASSEATGSGKTQYF. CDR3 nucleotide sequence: TGTGCCAGCAGTGAAGCGACAGGGTCGGGAAAGACCCAGTACTTC.

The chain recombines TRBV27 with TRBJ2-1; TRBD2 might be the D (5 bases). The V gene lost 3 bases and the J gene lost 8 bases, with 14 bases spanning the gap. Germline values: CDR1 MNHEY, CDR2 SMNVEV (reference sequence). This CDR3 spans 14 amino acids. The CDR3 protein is CASSFSVTIDEQFF. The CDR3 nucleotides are TGTGCCAGCAGTTTTTCTGTGACTATCGATGAGCAGTTCTTC.

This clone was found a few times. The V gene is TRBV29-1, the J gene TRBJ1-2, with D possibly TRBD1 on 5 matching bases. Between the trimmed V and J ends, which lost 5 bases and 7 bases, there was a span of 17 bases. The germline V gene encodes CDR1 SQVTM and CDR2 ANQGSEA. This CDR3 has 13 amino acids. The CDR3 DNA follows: TGCAGCGTTTATTTACAGGCATTAGGTGGCTACACCTTC. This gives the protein CSVYLQALGGYTF.

CDR3 sequence reads: CASSLDSYQPQHF. The CDR3 DNA follows: TGTGCCAGCAGCTTGGATTCTTATCAGCCCCAGCATTTT. V is TRBV5-4 and J is TRBJ1-5; D unresolved. This CDR3 region has 13 residues. Germline-derived CDR1 and CDR2 are SGHNT and YYREEE (reference sequence). V was trimmed by 0 bases and J by 5 bases, leaving 6 bases between them.

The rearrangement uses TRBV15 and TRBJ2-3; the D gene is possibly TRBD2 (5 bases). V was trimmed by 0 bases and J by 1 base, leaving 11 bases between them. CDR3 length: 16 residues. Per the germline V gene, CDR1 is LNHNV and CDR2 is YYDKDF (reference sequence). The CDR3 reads CATSRDWARGTDTQYF. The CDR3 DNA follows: TGTGCCACCAGCAGAGATTGGGCGAGGGGCACAGATACGCAGTATTTT.

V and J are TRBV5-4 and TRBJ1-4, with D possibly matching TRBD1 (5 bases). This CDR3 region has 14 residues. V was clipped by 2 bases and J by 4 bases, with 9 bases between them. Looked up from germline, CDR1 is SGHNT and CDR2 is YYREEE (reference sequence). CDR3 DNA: TGTGCCAGCAGCTTTGGGGGGATTAATGAAAAACTGTTTTTT. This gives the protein CASSFGGINEKLFF.

For the CDR3, the DNA is TGTGCCAGCAGCCCCCAGGTGATCGGGGAGCTGTTTTTT. This codes for CASSPQVIGELFF. The chain is built from TRBV7-2 and TRBJ2-2; the D is unclear. Trimming removed 5 bases from V and 7 bases from J, with 11 bases in between. Germline CDR1 reads SGHTA; CDR2 reads FQGNSA. The length of the CDR3 is 13 residues. The full variable domain, rest sourced from reference TRBV7-2 and TRBJ2-2, is GAGVSQSPSNKVTEKGKDVELRCDPISGHTALYWYRQSLGQGLEFLIYFQGNSAPDKSGLPSDRFSAERTGGSVSTLTIQRTQQEDSAVYLCASSPQVIGELFFGEGSRLTVL.

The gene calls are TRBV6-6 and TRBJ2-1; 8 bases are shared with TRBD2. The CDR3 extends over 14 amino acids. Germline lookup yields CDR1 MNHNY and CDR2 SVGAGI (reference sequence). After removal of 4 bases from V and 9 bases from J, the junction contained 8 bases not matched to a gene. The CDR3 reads CASSSGTSSPEQFF. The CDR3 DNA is TGTGCCAGCAGTTCTGGGACTAGTAGCCCTGAGCAGTTCTTC.

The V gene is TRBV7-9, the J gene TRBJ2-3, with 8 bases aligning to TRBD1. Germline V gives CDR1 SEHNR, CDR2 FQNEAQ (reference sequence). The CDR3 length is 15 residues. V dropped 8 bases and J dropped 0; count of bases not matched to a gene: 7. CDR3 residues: CASPGTGSSTDTQYF. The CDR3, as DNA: TGTGCCAGCCCCGGGACAGGATCGAGCACAGATACGCAGTATTTT.

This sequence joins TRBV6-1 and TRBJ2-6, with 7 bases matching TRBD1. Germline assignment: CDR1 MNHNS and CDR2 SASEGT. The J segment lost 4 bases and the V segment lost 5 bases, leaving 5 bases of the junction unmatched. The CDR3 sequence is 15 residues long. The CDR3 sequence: CASSLTGAGANVLTF. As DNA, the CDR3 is TGTGCCAGCAGTCTTACAGGGGCCGGGGCCAACGTCCTGACTTTC.

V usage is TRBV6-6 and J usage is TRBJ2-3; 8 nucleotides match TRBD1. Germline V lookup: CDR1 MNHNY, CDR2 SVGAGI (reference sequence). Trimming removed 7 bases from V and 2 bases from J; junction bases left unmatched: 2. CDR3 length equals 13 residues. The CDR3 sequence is CASKDRVTDTQYF. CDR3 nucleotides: TGTGCCAGCAAGGACAGGGTCACAGATACGCAGTATTTT.

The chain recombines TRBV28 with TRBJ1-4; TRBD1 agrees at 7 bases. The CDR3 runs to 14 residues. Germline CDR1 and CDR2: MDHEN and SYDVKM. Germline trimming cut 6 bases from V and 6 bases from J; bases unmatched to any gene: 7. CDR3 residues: CASSLQGFYEKLFF. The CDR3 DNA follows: TGTGCCAGCAGCTTACAGGGGTTTTATGAAAAACTGTTTTTT.

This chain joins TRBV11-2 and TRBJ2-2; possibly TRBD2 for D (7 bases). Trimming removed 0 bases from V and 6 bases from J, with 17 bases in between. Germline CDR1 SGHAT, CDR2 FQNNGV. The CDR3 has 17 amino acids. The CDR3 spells CASSLDSGGGAPGELFF. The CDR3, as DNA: TGTGCCAGCAGCTTAGATTCAGGAGGGGGGGCACCCGGGGAGCTGTTTTTT.

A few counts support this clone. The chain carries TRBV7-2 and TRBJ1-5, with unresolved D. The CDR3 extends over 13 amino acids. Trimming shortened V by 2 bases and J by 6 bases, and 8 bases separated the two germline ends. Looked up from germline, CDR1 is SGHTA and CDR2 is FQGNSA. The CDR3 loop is CASSLLGSQPQHF. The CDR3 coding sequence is TGTGCCAGCAGCTTATTGGGGAGTCAGCCCCAGCATTTT.

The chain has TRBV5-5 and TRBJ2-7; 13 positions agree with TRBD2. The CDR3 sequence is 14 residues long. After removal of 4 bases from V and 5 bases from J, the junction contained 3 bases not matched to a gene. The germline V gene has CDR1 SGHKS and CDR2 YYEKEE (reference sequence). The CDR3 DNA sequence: TGTGCCAGCAGCCAGGGACTAGCGGGAAACGAGCAGTACTTC. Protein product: CASSQGLAGNEQYF.

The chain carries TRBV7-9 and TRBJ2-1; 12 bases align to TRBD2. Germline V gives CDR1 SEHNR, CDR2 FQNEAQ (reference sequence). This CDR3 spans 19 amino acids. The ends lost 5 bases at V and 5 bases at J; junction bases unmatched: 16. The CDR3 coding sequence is TGTGCCAGCAGCCTTTCATGGACTAGCGGGAAGGGGGAGGACAATGAGCAGTTCTTC. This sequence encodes CASSLSWTSGKGEDNEQFF.

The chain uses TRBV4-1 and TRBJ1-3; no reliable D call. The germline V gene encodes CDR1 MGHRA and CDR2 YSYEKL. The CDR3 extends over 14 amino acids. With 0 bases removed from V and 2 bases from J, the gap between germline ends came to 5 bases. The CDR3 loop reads CASSQDPAGNTIYF. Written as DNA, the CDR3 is TGCGCCAGCAGCCAAGACCCGGCTGGAAACACCATATATTTT.

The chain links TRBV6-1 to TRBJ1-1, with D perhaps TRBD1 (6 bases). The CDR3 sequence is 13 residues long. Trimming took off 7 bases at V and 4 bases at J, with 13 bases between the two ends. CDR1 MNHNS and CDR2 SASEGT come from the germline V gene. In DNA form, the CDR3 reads TGTGCCAGCAACGGACAGCCGGGCACTGAAGCTTTCTTT. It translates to CASNGQPGTEAFF.

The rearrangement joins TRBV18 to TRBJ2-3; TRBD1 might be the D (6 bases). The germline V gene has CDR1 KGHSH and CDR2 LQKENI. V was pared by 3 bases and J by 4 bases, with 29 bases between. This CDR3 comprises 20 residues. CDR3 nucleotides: TGTGCCAGCTCACCCAGAGAGGGGGTAACAAGATCGGGATCATCAGATACGCAGTATTTT. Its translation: CASSPREGVTRSGSSDTQYF.

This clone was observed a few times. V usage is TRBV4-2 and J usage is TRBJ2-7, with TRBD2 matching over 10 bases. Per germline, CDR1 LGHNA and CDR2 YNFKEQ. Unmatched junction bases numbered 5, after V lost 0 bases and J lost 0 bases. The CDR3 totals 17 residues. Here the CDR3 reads CASSQERASGSSYEQYF. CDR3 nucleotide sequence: TGTGCCAGCAGCCAAGAACGGGCTAGCGGGAGCTCCTACGAGCAGTACTTC.

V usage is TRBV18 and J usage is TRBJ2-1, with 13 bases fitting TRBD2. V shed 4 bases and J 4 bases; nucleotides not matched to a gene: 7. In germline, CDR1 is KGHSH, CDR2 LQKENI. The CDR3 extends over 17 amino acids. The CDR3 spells CASSLKPGLAGYNEQFF. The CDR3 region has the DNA TGTGCCAGCTCACTTAAACCGGGACTAGCGGGGTACAATGAGCAGTTCTTC.

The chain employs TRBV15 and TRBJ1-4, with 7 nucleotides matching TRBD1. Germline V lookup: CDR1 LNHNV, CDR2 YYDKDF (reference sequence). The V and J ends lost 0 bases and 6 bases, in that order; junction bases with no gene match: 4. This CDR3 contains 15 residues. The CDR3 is CATSRDQGGHEKLFF. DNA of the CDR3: TGTGCCACCAGCAGAGATCAGGGGGGTCATGAAAAACTGTTTTTT.

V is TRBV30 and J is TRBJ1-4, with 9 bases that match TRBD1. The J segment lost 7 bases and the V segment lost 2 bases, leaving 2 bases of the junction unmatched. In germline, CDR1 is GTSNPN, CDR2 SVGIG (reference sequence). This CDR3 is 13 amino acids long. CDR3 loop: CAWSWTGAEKLFF. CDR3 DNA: TGTGCCTGGAGTTGGACAGGGGCTGAAAAACTGTTTTTT.

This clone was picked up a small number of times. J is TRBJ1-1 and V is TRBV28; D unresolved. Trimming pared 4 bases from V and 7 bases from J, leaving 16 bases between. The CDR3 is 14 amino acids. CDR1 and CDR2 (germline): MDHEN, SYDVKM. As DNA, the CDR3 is TGTGCCAGCAGTTCAGATATGGACTCCATTGAAGCTTTCTTT. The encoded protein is CASSSDMDSIEAFF.

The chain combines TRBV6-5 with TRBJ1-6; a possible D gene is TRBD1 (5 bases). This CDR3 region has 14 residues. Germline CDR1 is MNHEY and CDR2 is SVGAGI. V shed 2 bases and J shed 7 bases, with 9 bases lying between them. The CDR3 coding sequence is TGTGCCAGCAGTTACCGCGGGGGAAATTCACCCCTCCACTTT. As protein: CASSYRGGNSPLHF.

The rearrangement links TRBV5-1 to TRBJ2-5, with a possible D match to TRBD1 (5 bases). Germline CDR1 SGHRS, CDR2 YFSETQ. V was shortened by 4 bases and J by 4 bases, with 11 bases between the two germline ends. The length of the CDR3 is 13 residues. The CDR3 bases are TGCGCCAGCAGCCCGGACATCGGAGAGACCCAGTACTTC. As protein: CASSPDIGETQYF.

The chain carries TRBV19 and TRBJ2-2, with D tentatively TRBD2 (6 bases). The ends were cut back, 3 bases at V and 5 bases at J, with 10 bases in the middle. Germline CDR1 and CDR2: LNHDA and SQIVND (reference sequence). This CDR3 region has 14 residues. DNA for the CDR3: TGTGCCAGTAGTATTTCCGGGGGAACCGGGGAGCTGTTTTTT. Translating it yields CASSISGGTGELFF. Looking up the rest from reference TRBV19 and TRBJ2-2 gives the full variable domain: DGGITQSPKYLFRKEGQNVTLSCEQNLNHDAMYWYRQDPGQGLRLIYYSQIVNDFQKGDIAEGYSVSREKKESFPLTVTSAQKNPTAFYLCASSISGGTGELFFGEGSRLTVL.